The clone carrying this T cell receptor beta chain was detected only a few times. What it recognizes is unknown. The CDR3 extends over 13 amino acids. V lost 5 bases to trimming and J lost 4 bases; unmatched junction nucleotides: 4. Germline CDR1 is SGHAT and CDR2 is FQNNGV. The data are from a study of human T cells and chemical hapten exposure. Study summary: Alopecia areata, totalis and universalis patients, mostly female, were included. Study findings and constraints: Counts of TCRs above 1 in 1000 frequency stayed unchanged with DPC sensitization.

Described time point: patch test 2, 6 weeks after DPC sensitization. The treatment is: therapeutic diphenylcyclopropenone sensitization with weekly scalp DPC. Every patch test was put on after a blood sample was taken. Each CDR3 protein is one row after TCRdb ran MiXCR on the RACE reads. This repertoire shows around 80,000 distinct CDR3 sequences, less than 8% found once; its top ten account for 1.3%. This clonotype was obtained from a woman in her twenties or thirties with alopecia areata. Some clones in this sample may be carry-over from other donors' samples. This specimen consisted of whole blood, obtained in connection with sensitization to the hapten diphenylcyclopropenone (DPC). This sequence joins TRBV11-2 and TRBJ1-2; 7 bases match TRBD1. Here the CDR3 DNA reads TGTGCCAGCAGCCCCAGACAGGGCTATGGCTACACCTTC. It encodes CASSPRQGYGYTF.